A selection of T cell receptor beta chains follows, all from one sample in a study of human T cells and chemical hapten exposure. TCRdb redid the calling of the RACE reads with MiXCR, one entry per CDR3 protein. The sample holds tens of thousands of distinct CDR3 sequences, 9.5% to 12% seen once. Here the sequenced sample was whole blood, taken in connection with sensitization to the hapten diphenylcyclopropenone (DPC). These receptors were obtained from a man aged 35-49 years with alopecia areata. Some clones in this sample may be carry-over from other donors' samples. Both conserved end residues are part of each CDR3. D genes are given only for firm matches. Clone sizes are given selectively: once, few, many, or a class where the clone is expanded.

abundance,d_gene,v_gene,j_gene,CDR3aa,CDR3nt
-,-,TRBV14,TRBJ2-1,CASSQVLNDWQFF,TGTGCCAGCAGCCAAGTTCTCAATGATTGGCAGTTCTTC
-,TRBD2,TRBV7-9,TRBJ2-1,CASSLRAGVNEQFF,TGTGCCAGCAGCTTAAGAGCGGGAGTTAATGAGCAGTTCTTC
-,-,TRBV28,TRBJ2-5,CASMGLQETQYF,TGTGCCAGTATGGGACTCCAAGAGACCCAGTACTTC
many,-,TRBV5-1,TRBJ2-2,CASSADRANTGELFF,TGCGCCAGCAGCGCGGACCGGGCGAACACCGGGGAGCTGTTTTTT
many,-,TRBV3-1,TRBJ1-5,CASSRNNQPQHF,TGTGCCAGCAGCCGAAATAATCAGCCCCAGCATTTT
few,TRBD2,TRBV20-1,TRBJ2-1,CSAFQLAGGSEQFF,TGCAGTGCCTTCCAACTAGCGGGGGGGTCGGAGCAGTTCTTC
few,-,TRBV4-3,TRBJ2-7,CASSQELGVSYEQYF,TGCGCCAGCAGCCAAGAGCTCGGGGTATCCTACGAGCAGTACTTC
few,-,TRBV6-2/TRBV6-3,TRBJ1-4,CASRQGQNNEKLFF,TGTGCCAGCAGACAAGGACAGAATAATGAAAAACTGTTTTTT
-,-,TRBV6-5,TRBJ2-5,CASSKTRRETQYF,TGTGCCAGCAGTAAGACTAGACGAGAGACCCAGTACTTC
-,-,TRBV27,TRBJ1-4,CASRREVATNEKLFF,TGTGCCAGCAGACGGGAAGTTGCAACTAATGAAAAACTGTTTTTT
-,TRBD2,TRBV12-3/TRBV12-4,TRBJ2-4,CASSGGGRNIQYF,TGTGCCAGCAGTGGGGGGGGAAGGAACATTCAGTACTTC
few,TRBD2,TRBV7-2,TRBJ2-1,CASRPGTSAINEQFF,TGTGCCAGCAGGCCCGGGACTAGCGCGATCAATGAGCAGTTCTTC
many,-,TRBV6-5,TRBJ2-1,CASNRNLHEQFF,TGTGCCAGCAACCGGAACCTCCATGAGCAGTTCTTC
-,TRBD2,TRBV6-5,TRBJ2-3,CASSYKGGLAGDTQYF,TGTGCCAGCAGTTACAAAGGGGGACTAGCAGGAGATACGCAGTATTTT
few,TRBD2,TRBV7-9,TRBJ2-7,CASRDTSGRSVEQYF,TGTGCCAGCAGAGATACTAGCGGGAGGTCGGTCGAGCAGTACTTC
-,TRBD2,TRBV29-1,TRBJ2-3,CSVETSGNTDTQYF,TGCAGCGTTGAGACTAGCGGGAATACAGATACGCAGTATTTT
-,-,TRBV6-5,TRBJ1-3,CASRQTGSSGNTIYF,TGTGCCAGCAGGCAAACAGGCTCCTCTGGAAACACCATATATTTT
-,-,TRBV7-2,TRBJ1-2,CASSLSRGTDGYTF,TGTGCCAGCAGCTTATCTAGGGGCACGGATGGCTACACCTTC
-,TRBD2,TRBV10-2,TRBJ2-2,CASMELAGGPATGELFF,TGCGCCAGCATGGAACTAGCGGGAGGGCCCGCCACCGGGGAGCTGTTTTTT
-,TRBD2,TRBV3-1,TRBJ2-2,CASSQGPSGNTGELFF,TGTGCCAGCAGCCAAGGTCCTAGCGGGAACACCGGGGAGCTGTTTTTT
many,-,TRBV25-1,TRBJ2-3,CATLSGTDTQYF,TGTGCCACCCTGAGCGGCACAGATACGCAGTATTTT
few,-,TRBV6-2/TRBV6-3,TRBJ2-1,CASSQQGRQYNEQFF,TGTGCCAGCAGTCAACAGGGTCGTCAGTACAATGAGCAGTTCTTC
many,TRBD1,TRBV12-3/TRBV12-4,TRBJ2-7,CASSFLVTGGGEQYF,TGTGCCAGCAGTTTTTTAGTTACAGGGGGCGGCGAGCAGTACTTC
-,TRBD1,TRBV10-3,TRBJ2-1,CAISENQGADNEQFF,TGTGCCATCAGTGAGAATCAGGGGGCGGATAATGAGCAGTTCTTC
few,-,TRBV19,TRBJ1-4,CASTAFTSGKLFF,TGTGCCAGTACCGCCTTTACCTCTGGAAAACTGTTTTTT
-,-,TRBV29-1,TRBJ1-1,CSVARDWFMNTEAFF,TGCAGCGTCGCCAGGGATTGGTTTATGAACACTGAAGCTTTCTTT
-,-,TRBV6-5,TRBJ2-3,CASSNRQVVSTDTQYF,TGTGCCAGCAGTAACCGACAGGTGGTTAGCACAGATACGCAGTATTTT
-,-,TRBV5-1,TRBJ2-5,CASSLGSLGGETQYF,TGCGCCAGCAGCTTGGGGTCCCTGGGGGGAGAGACCCAGTACTTC
few,-,TRBV6-2/TRBV6-3,TRBJ2-1,CASSSPPENEQFF,TGTGCCAGCAGTTCCCCTCCGGAGAATGAGCAGTTCTTC
few,-,TRBV20-1,TRBJ2-3,CSATLTWPSTDTQYF,TGCAGTGCTACCTTGACTTGGCCTAGCACAGATACGCAGTATTTT
few,-,TRBV12-3/TRBV12-4,TRBJ2-3,CASRGTERSTDTQYF,TGTGCCAGCAGGGGGACTGAACGTAGCACAGATACGCAGTATTTT
few,-,TRBV10-3,TRBJ1-2,CAISDRDINGYTF,TGTGCCATCAGTGATCGGGACATCAATGGCTACACCTTC
-,-,TRBV20-1,TRBJ1-2,CSASGIRGGYTF,TGCAGTGCTAGCGGGATCAGGGGTGGCTACACCTTC
-,-,TRBV19,TRBJ1-1,CASSSDRTTEAFF,TGTGCCAGTAGCTCAGACAGGACCACTGAAGCTTTCTTT
-,-,TRBV28,TRBJ1-1,CASSPWVVVTPEAFF,TGTGCCAGCAGCCCATGGGTCGTGGTTACCCCTGAAGCTTTCTTT
-,-,TRBV7-3,TRBJ2-7,CASSLRIGGEQYF,TGTGCCAGCAGCTTAAGAATTGGAGGGGAGCAGTACTTC
few,-,TRBV25-1,TRBJ1-1,CASSESKGPSMNTEAFF,TGTGCCAGCAGTGAAAGTAAAGGTCCGTCAATGAACACTGAAGCTTTCTTT
many,-,TRBV29-1,TRBJ2-7,CSVAGSGFYEQYF,TGCAGCGTTGCTGGTAGCGGTTTCTACGAGCAGTACTTC
many,-,TRBV6-1,TRBJ1-2,CASSEVRTSYGYTF,TGTGCCAGCAGTGAAGTCCGTACAAGTTATGGCTACACCTTC
few,TRBD2,TRBV6-1,TRBJ2-5,CASVRGLAAQETQYF,TGTGCCAGCGTAAGGGGACTAGCGGCCCAAGAGACCCAGTACTTC
-,-,TRBV5-1,TRBJ2-1,CASSLAIPENEQFF,TGCGCCAGCAGCTTGGCCATCCCGGAGAATGAGCAGTTCTTC
-,TRBD1,TRBV6-2/TRBV6-3,TRBJ1-1,CASSYPGDRGGNTEAFF,TGTGCCAGCAGTTACCCCGGGGACAGGGGAGGAAACACTGAAGCTTTCTTT
many,-,TRBV5-1,TRBJ1-1,CASSLASGYTEAFF,TGCGCCAGCAGCTTGGCCAGTGGGTACACTGAAGCTTTCTTT
few,TRBD2,TRBV6-1,TRBJ2-5,CASSERTSGSTAQYF,TGTGCCAGCAGTGAACGGACTAGCGGGAGTACGGCCCAGTACTTC
-,-,TRBV5-1,TRBJ2-2,CASSLRGLDTGELFF,TGCGCCAGCAGCTTGAGGGGTTTGGACACCGGGGAGCTGTTTTTT
-,-,TRBV12-3/TRBV12-4,TRBJ1-1,CASSLRLNTEAFF,TGTGCCAGCAGTTTAAGGTTGAACACTGAAGCTTTCTTT
few,-,TRBV6-2/TRBV6-3,TRBJ2-3,CASSSGRLTAQNTQYF,TGTGCCAGCAGTTCAGGGCGACTCACCGCCCAGAATACGCAGTATTTT
-,TRBD2,TRBV30,TRBJ2-7,CAWSVRLAETYEQYF,TGTGCCTGGAGTGTAAGACTAGCGGAAACCTACGAGCAGTACTTC
few,TRBD1,TRBV6-5,TRBJ2-3,CATKPGQGADTQYF,TGTGCCACCAAACCGGGACAGGGGGCAGATACGCAGTATTTT
-,TRBD2,TRBV7-9,TRBJ2-5,CASSSLAGGGETQYF,TGTGCCAGCAGTTCTCTAGCGGGAGGCGGAGAGACCCAGTACTTC
few,TRBD1,TRBV7-2,TRBJ2-5,CASSLAGQVQETQYF,TGTGCCAGCAGCTTAGCGGGACAGGTCCAAGAGACCCAGTACTTC
few,-,TRBV7-2,TRBJ1-3,CASSLAKSDSGNTIYF,TGTGCCAGCAGCTTAGCTAAGTCTGACTCTGGAAACACCATATATTTT
many,-,TRBV12-3/TRBV12-4,TRBJ1-1,CASSLRRGVNTEAFF,TGTGCCAGCAGTTTAAGGCGGGGTGTGAACACTGAAGCTTTCTTT
many,-,TRBV18,TRBJ1-1,CASSPVRPGGPGDTEAFF,TGTGCCAGCTCACCGGTACGACCGGGGGGACCAGGAGACACTGAAGCTTTCTTT